This T cell receptor beta chain comes out of a study of graft-versus-host responses after intestinal transplantation. The study, taken as a whole, reports: Early post-transplant HvG declines tracked with peak circulating GvH clone levels. Recipient marrow showed GvH clones, some seen first in ileum or blood.

The data were produced by immunoSEQ multiplex PCR, yet TCRdb's version contains in-frame clones alone and is incomplete. In the table there are more than 65,000 clones, 84% of which are singletons. Germline trimming cut 5 bases from V and 2 bases from J; bases unmatched to any gene: 2. Germline CDR1 reads MNHEY; CDR2 reads SMNVEV (reference sequence). The CDR3 extends over 14 amino acids. A remark on this clone: Its antigen is still unknown.

V gene TRBV27 combines with J gene TRBJ1-5; TRBD1 matches 8 bases. The receptor comes from a human donor who was the organ donor for an intestinal transplant. The sample was unstimulated CD4+ T cells sorted from spleen or lymph node cells, taken before transplant. CDR3 DNA: TGTGCCAGCAGTCCGACAGGGGGCAATCAGCCCCAGCATTTT. Translation: CASSPTGGNQPQHF.